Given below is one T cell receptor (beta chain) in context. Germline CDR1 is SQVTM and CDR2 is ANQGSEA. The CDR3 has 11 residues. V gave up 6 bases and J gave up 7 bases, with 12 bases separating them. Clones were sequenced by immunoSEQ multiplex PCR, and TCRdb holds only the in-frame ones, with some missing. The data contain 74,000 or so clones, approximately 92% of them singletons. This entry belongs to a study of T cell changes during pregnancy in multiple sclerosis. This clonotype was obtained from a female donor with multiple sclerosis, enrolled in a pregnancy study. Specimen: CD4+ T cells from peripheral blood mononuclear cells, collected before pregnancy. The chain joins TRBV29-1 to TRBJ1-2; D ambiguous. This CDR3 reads CSVASGAGYTF. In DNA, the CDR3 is TGCAGCGTCGCCTCAGGTGCTGGCTACACCTTC.